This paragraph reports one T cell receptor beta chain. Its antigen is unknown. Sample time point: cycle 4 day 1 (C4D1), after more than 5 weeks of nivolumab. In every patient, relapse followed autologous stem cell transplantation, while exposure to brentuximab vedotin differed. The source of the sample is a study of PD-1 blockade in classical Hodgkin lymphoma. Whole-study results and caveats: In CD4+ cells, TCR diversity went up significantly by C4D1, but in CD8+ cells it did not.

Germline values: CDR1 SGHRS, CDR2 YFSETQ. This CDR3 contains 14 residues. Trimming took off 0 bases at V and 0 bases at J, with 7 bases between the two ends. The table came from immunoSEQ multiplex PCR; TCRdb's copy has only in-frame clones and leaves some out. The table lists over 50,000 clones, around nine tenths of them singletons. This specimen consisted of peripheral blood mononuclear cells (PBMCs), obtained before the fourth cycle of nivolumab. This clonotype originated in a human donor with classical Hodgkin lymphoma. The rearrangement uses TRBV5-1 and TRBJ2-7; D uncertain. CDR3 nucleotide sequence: TGCGCCAGCAGCTTGGACTCCAGCTCCTACGAGCAGTACTTC. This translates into CASSLDSSSYEQYF.